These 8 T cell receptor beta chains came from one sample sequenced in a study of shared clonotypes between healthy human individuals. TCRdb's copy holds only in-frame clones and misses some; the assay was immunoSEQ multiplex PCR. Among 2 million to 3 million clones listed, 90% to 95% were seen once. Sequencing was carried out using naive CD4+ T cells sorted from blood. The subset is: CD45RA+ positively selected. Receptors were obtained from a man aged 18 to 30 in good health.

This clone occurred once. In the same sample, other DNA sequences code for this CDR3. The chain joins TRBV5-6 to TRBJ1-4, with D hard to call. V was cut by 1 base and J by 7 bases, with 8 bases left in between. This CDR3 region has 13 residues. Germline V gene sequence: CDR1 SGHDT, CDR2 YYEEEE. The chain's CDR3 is CASSLKGGEKLFF. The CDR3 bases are TGTGCCAGCAGCTTGAAGGGAGGTGAAAAACTGTTTTTT. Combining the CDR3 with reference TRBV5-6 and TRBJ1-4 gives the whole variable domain DAGVTQSPTHLIKTRGQQVTLRCSPKSGHDTVSWYQQALGQGPQFIFQYYEEEERQRGNFPDRFSGHQFPNYSSELNVNALLLGDSALYLCASSLKGGEKLFFGSGTQLSVL.

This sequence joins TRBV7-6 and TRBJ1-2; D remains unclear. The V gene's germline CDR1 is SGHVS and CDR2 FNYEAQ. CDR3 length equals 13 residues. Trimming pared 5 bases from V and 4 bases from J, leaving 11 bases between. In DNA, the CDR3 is TGTGCCAGCAGCCCGGGATTCACCTATGGCTACACCTTC. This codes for CASSPGFTYGYTF.

In DNA, the CDR3 is TGTGCCAGCAGGGACAGGGCCGGGGAAAAACTGTTTTTT. Protein sequence: CASRDRAGEKLFF. The genes are TRBV25-1 and TRBJ1-4; 8 bases are shared with TRBD1. V lost 6 bases to trimming and J lost 8 bases; unmatched junction nucleotides: 5. Germline V gene sequence: CDR1 MGHDK, CDR2 SYGVNS. CDR3 length: 13 residues.

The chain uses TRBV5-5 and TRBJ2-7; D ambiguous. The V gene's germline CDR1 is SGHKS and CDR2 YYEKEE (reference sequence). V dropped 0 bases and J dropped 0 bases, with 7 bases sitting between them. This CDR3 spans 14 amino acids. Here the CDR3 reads CASSLETVSYEQYF. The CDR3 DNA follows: TGTGCCAGCAGCTTGGAAACAGTCTCCTACGAGCAGTACTTC.

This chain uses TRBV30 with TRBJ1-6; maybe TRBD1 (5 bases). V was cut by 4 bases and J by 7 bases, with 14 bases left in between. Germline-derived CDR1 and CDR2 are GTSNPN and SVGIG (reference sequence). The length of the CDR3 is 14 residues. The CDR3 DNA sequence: TGTGCCTGGACCCCTTGGGGGGGGAATTCACCCCTCCACTTT. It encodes CAWTPWGGNSPLHF.

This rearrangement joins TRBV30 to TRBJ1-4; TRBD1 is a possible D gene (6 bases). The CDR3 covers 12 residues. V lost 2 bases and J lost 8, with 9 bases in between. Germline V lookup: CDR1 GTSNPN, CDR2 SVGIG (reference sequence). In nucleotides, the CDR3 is TGTGCCTGGAGTTCGGGGGGCGAAAAACTGTTTTTT. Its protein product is CAWSSGGEKLFF.

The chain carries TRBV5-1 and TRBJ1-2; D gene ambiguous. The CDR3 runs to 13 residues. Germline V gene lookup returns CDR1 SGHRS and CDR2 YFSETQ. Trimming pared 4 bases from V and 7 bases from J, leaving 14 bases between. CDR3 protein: CASSPLGGLGYTF. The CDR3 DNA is TGCGCCAGCAGCCCACTCGGAGGCCTTGGCTACACCTTC.

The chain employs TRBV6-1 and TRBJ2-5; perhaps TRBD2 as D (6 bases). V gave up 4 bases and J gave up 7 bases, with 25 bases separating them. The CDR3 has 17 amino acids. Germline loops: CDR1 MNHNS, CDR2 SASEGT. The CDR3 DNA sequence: TGTGCCAGCAGTGCCACACCTGATCAGGGAGGCATAGGGACCCAGTACTTC. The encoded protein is CASSATPDQGGIGTQYF.